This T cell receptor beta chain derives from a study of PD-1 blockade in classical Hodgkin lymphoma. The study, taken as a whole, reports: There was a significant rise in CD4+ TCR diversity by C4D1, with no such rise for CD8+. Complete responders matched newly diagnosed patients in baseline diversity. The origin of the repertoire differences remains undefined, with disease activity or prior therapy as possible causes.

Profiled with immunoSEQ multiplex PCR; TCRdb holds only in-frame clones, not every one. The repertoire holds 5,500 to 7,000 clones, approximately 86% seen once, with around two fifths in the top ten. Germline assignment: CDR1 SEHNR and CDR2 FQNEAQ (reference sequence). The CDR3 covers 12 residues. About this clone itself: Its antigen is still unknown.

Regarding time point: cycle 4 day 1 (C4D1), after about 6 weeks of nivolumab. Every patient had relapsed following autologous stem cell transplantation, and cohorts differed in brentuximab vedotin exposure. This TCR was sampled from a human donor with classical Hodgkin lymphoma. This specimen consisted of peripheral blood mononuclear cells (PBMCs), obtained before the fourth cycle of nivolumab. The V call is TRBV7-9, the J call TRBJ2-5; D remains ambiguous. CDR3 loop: CASLSYQETQYF. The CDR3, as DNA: TGTGCTTCTCTTTCGTACCAAGAGACCCAGTACTTC.